Shown below are 2 T cell receptor beta chains from a single sample sequenced in a study of cytomegalovirus exposure and HLA in healthy donors. Vbeta (60) and Jbeta (13) primers were used in the PCR. TCRdb keeps only in-frame clones here, not all; method: immunoSEQ multiplex PCR. In the table there are 95,000 to 100,000 clones, approximately 85% of which are singletons. Sequencing was done on a sample of PBMCs. Every receptor here comes from a man younger than 45 in good health and CMV-seronegative.

The chain joins TRBV9 to TRBJ2-7; no firm D call. V was cut by 8 bases and J by 2 bases, with 17 bases left in between. The CDR3 spans 14 residues. From germline, CDR1 is SGDLS and CDR2 YYNGEE. This CDR3 is CASSPGGVAYEQYF. The CDR3 DNA follows: TGTGCCAGTTCCCCGGGTGGCGTTGCCTACGAGCAGTACTTC.

The chain links TRBV7-8 to TRBJ2-2; 10 bases are shared with TRBD2. Trimming removed 1 base from V and 5 bases from J; junction bases left unmatched: 10. The CDR3 contains 18 residues. Germline V gives CDR1 SGHVS, CDR2 FQNEAQ. DNA of the CDR3: TGTGCCAGCAGCTTAGGTGGTAGGCTAGCGGGAGAAACCGGGGAGCTGTTTTTT. Protein sequence: CASSLGGRLAGETGELFF. Filled out from reference TRBV7-8 and TRBJ2-2, the complete variable domain reads GAGVSQSPRYKVAKRGQDVALRCDPISGHVSLFWYQQALGQGPEFLTYFQNEAQLDKSGLPSDRFFAERPEGSVSTLKIQRTQQEDSAVYLCASSLGGRLAGETGELFFGEGSRLTVL.